The T cell receptor (beta chain) under discussion was sequenced for a study of blood T cell repertoires in COVID-19. Study summary: Whether acute or convalescent, the COVID-19 samples came from the United States, Italy and Spain. Sources were T cells, B-cell-depleted T cells, or PBMCs; the material itself was cDNA or gDNA.

In the case of this clone: The junction differs from germline at one of its ends, possibly a read error.

Some clones are missing from TCRdb's copy, which holds only in-frame ones; the method was immunoSEQ multiplex PCR. The sample contains more than 50,000 clones, about three quarters of which appear only once. This CDR3 comprises 14 residues. Germline V CDR1 and CDR2: SSHAT, FNYEAQ (reference sequence). Material: peripheral blood. The origin of this receptor is a woman of 80 years or more with acute or convalescent COVID-19. The rearrangement joins TRBV7-7 to TRBJ2-7; D is undetermined. In DNA form, the CDR3 reads TGTGCTAGCAGCTTGGGCGAAGCTTCCTACGAGCAGTACTTC. Its protein is CASSLGEASYEQYF.